What follows is one T cell receptor beta chain and its context. Its antigen is unidentified. This entry is derived from a study of T cell repertoires in ileal Crohn's disease. From germline, CDR1 is SGHTA and CDR2 FQGTGA. This CDR3 is built from 17 residues. The V gene end was trimmed by 3 bases and the J gene end by 8 bases; junction bases not matched to a gene: 13. Notes on the study in general: Sorted CD8 T cells held more high-frequency clones than CD4.

Measured with immunoSEQ multiplex PCR; TCRdb has only the in-frame clones, and not every one. The data show about 14,000 clones, with about 71% seen just once and over 4.5% held by the top ten. The specimen sequenced was ileal tissue. This receptor was identified in an adult with Crohn's disease. The gene calls are TRBV7-3 and TRBJ2-1; TRBD2 matches 10 bases. In DNA form, the CDR3 reads TGTGCCAGCAGCTTGCCTAGCGGGGGTTCTCAAGGGGATGAGCAGTTCTTC. Its protein product is CASSLPSGGSQGDEQFF.